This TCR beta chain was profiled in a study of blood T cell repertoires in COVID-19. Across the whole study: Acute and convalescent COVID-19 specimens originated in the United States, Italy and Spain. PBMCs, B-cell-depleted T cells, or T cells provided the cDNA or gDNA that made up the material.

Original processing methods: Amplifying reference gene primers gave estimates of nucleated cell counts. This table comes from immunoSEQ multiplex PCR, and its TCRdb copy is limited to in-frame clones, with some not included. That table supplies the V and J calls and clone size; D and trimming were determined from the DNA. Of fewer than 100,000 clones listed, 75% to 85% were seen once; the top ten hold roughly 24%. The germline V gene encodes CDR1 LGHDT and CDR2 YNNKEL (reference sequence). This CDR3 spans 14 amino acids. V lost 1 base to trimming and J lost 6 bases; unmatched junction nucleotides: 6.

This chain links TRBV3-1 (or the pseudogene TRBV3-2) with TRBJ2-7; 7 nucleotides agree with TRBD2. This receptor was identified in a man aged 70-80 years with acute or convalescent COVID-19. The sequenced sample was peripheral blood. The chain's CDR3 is CASSQVAGRGEQYF. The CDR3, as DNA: TGTGCCAGCAGCCAAGTGGCAGGGAGGGGCGAGCAGTACTTC.